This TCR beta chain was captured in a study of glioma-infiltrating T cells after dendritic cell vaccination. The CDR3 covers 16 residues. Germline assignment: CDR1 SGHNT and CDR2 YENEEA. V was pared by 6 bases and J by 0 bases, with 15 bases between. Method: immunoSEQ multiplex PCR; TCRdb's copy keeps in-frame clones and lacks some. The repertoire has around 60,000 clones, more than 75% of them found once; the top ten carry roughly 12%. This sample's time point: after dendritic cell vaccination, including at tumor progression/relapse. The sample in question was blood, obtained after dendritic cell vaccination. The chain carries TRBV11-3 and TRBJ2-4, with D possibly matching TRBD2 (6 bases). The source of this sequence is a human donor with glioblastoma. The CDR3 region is CASRYHQGLAKNIQYF. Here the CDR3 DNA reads TGTGCCAGCAGATATCATCAGGGACTAGCCAAAAACATTCAGTACTTC.